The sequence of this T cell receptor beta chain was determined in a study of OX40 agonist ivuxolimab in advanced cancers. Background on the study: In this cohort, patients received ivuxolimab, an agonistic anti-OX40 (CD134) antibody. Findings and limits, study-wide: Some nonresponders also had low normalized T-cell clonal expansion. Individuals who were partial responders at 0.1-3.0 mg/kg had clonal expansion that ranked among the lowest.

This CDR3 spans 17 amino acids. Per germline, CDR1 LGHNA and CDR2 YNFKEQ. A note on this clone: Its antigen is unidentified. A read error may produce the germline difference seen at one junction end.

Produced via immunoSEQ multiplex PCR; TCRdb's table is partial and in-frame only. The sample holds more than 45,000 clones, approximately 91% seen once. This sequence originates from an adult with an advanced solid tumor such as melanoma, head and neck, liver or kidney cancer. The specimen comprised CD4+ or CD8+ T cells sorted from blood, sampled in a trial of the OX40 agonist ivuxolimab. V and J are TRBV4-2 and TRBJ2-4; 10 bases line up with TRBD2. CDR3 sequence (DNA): TGTGCCAGCACCCAATTAGCGGGAGGCCTAGCCAAAAACATTCAGTACTTC. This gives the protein CASTQLAGGLAKNIQYF.